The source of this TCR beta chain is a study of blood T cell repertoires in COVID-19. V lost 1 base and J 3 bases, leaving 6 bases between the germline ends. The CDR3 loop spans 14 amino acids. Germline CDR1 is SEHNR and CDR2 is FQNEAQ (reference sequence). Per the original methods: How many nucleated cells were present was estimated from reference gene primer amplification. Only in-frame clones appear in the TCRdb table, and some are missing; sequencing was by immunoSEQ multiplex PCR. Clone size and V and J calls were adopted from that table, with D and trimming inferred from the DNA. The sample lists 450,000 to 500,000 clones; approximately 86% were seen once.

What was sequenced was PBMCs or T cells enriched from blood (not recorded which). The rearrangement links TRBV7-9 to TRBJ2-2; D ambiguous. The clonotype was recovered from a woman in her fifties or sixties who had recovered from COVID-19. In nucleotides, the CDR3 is TGTGCCAGCAGCTTAGGAGTGGACACCGGGGAGCTGTTTTTT. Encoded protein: CASSLGVDTGELFF. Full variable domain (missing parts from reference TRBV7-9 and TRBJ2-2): DTGVSQNPRHKITKRGQNVTFRCDPISEHNRLYWYRQTLGQGPEFLTYFQNEAQLEKSRLLSDRFSAERPKGSFSTLEIQRTEQGDSAMYLCASSLGVDTGELFFGEGSRLTVL.